This TCR beta chain originates from a study of blood T cell repertoires in COVID-19. Study-level background: Acute and convalescent COVID-19 specimens originated in the United States, Italy and Spain.

Trimming shortened V by 2 bases and J by 2 bases, and 9 bases separated the two germline ends. CDR1 is SGDLS and CDR2 is YYNGEE in the germline V gene. This CDR3 has 14 residues. Original methodology: Amplification from reference gene primers served as the basis for estimated nucleated cell counts. Libraries were prepared by immunoSEQ multiplex PCR; TCRdb keeps only in-frame clonotypes and omits some of them. Clone size and V and J calls were adopted from that table, with D and trimming inferred from the DNA. Of some 230,000 clones listed, over 75% were seen once; the top ten hold roughly 3%. Recruitment covered roughly 22 US areas and drew participants whose ages spanned roughly 18 to 100 years. Participants reported their clinical history, and cohort assignment relied on those reports.

The receptor was derived from a woman aged 18-35 years in a cohort exposed to, infected with or recovered from COVID-19 (not recorded which). Sequenced material: PBMCs or T cells enriched from blood (not recorded which). V and J are TRBV9 and TRBJ2-3; a possible D gene is TRBD1 (6 bases). CDR3 region: CASSVRDITDTQYF. Here the CDR3 DNA reads TGTGCCAGCAGCGTCCGGGACATCACAGATACGCAGTATTTT.